Listed here are 15 T cell receptor beta chains from one sample, sequenced in a study of control samples from healthy donors and cancer patients (dated by TCRdb to about 2020). The library came from the immunoSEQ multiplex PCR assay. Here the immuneACCESS table is served through TCRdb, limited to in-frame sequences with V and J called. Missing clones are a known gap in these copies; in checked studies unresolved V genes cover under half, and the rest lacks a known reason. Across this sample there are approximately 150,000 clones, with approximately 92% seen only once. The ten largest clones capture approximately 3.4% of the sample. Sample: blood. The receptors originated from a man aged 25-40 years in good health.

This sequence joins TRBV27 and TRBJ1-3; 10 bases are a match to TRBD1. This CDR3 comprises 14 residues. V gave up 5 bases and J gave up 4 bases; unmatched junction bases: 2. Germline-derived CDR1 and CDR2 are MNHEY and SMNVEV (reference sequence). The CDR3 sequence: CASSDRGLGNTIYF. The CDR3 DNA sequence: TGTGCCAGCAGTGACAGGGGGCTAGGAAACACCATATATTTT.

The rearrangement links TRBV4-2 to TRBJ1-3; D gene unclear. V was trimmed by 4 bases and J by 3 bases, leaving 10 bases between them. Germline CDR1 is LGHNA and CDR2 is YNFKEQ. This CDR3 region has 14 residues. The CDR3 coding sequence is TGTGCCAGCAGCCGCGGTGAGAGTGGAAACACCATATATTTT. It translates to CASSRGESGNTIYF.

The gene calls are TRBV30 and TRBJ1-6; D is uncertain. CDR3 length: 16 residues. V was clipped by 2 bases and J by 0 bases, with 11 bases between them. Germline V CDR1 and CDR2: GTSNPN, SVGIG (reference sequence). CDR3 sequence (DNA): TGTGCCTGGAGTATCCAGGCCTTCTCCTATAATTCACCCCTCCACTTT. This translates into CAWSIQAFSYNSPLHF.

The chain uses TRBV14 and TRBJ1-2; D gene unclear. V was pared by 3 bases and J by 4 bases, with 12 bases between. From germline, CDR1 is SGHDN and CDR2 FVKESK. The CDR3 has 14 amino acids. CDR3 DNA: TGTGCCAGCAGCCAGGCGGGAAGAGTCTATGGCTACACCTTC. This translates into CASSQAGRVYGYTF.

This clone was observed a handful of times. The V and J genes are TRBV14 and TRBJ1-1; a possible D gene is TRBD1 (5 bases). CDR3 length equals 16 residues. Between the trimmed V and J ends, which lost 1 base and 4 bases, there was a span of 16 bases. Germline V gene lookup returns CDR1 SGHDN and CDR2 FVKESK. CDR3 coding DNA: TGTGCCAGCAGCCAAGTTACGGGACGGTTCCCCACTGAAGCTTTCTTT. As protein: CASSQVTGRFPTEAFF.

This clone has just one count. The chain links TRBV27 to TRBJ1-1; no clear D. The CDR3 sequence is 15 residues long. The germline gives CDR1 MNHEY, CDR2 SMNVEV (reference sequence). V was pared by 2 bases and J by 1 base, with 11 bases between. CDR3 nucleotide sequence: TGTGCCAGCAGTTTAAGTCCACGGTCGAACACTGAAGCTTTCTTT. Translation: CASSLSPRSNTEAFF.

This chain joins TRBV6-5 and TRBJ2-7; weak D call: TRBD2 (5 bases). V lost 2 bases to trimming and J lost 2 bases, with 10 bases between them. The germline V gene has CDR1 MNHEY and CDR2 SVGAGI. The length of the CDR3 is 14 residues. The DNA of the CDR3 is TGTGCCAGCAGTTACCGTCCGGGAACCTACGAGCAGTACTTC. It is translated as CASSYRPGTYEQYF.

The chain joins TRBV9 to TRBJ2-2; 10 bases align to TRBD1. With V trimmed by 4 bases and J by 6 bases, 6 bases remained unmatched. The CDR3 covers 15 residues. CDR1 is SGDLS, CDR2 YYNGEE, per germline. The CDR3 DNA is TGTGCCAGCAGCTACGGGACAGGGGATTCCGGGGAGCTGTTTTTT. Encoded protein: CASSYGTGDSGELFF.

The chain recombines TRBV19 with TRBJ1-1; the match to TRBD1 covers 7 bases. V shed 9 bases, J shed 5 bases, and the junction held 12 bases outside the gene matches. Germline loops: CDR1 LNHDA, CDR2 SQIVND (reference sequence). The CDR3 contains 14 residues. DNA of the CDR3: TGTGCCAGCGAGAGCCATACAGGGGTTACTGAAGCTTTCTTT. This gives the protein CASESHTGVTEAFF.

This clone was recorded a few times. The rearrangement links TRBV2 to TRBJ1-2; 7 nucleotides align to TRBD1. The CDR3 is 14 amino acids. V was pared by 4 bases and J by 4 bases, with 6 bases of the junction left unmatched. The germline V gene has CDR1 SNHLY and CDR2 FYNNEI. CDR3: CASSVTQGVYGYTF. The CDR3 DNA reads TGTGCCAGCAGTGTTACCCAGGGGGTCTATGGCTACACCTTC. Full variable domain (remainder filled in from reference TRBV2 and TRBJ1-2): EPEVTQTPSHQVTQMGQEVILRCVPISNHLYFYWYRQILGQKVEFLVSFYNNEISEKSEIFDDQFSVERPDGSNFTLKIRSTKLEDSAMYFCASSVTQGVYGYTFGSGTRLTVV.

About this clone: The sample has other DNA sequences that encode this CDR3 too. The chain uses TRBV6-5 and TRBJ1-1; D is uncertain. The CDR3 sequence is 13 residues long. Germline loops: CDR1 MNHEY, CDR2 SVGAGI. Trimming took 4 bases from V and 0 from J, leaving 6 bases between them. The CDR3 DNA sequence: TGTGCCAGCAGTTTAGTTATGAACACTGAAGCTTTCTTT. Translation: CASSLVMNTEAFF.

The CDR3 protein is CASSLTGTDLYGYTF. As DNA, the CDR3 is TGCGCCAGCAGCTTGACCGGGACAGACCTCTATGGCTACACCTTC. The gene calls are TRBV5-1 and TRBJ1-2, with 7 bases identical to TRBD1. Germline CDR1 is SGHRS and CDR2 is YFSETQ. V gave up 1 base and J gave up 4 bases; unmatched junction bases: 7. CDR3 size: 15 residues.

This clone was observed a single time. The chain joins TRBV21-1 to TRBJ1-1; TRBD1 was called by the table and not checked on the DNA. TRBV21-1 is a listed pseudogene. The length of the CDR3 is 12 residues. This chain's CDR3 is CASSSRAGRAFF. For the CDR3, the DNA is TGTGCCAGCAGCTCCCGGGCAGGGCGAGCTTTCTTT.

This clone came up once. CDR3 loop: CASSLAVAYGYTF. CDR3 coding DNA: TGTGCCAGCAGTTTGGCTGTGGCCTATGGCTACACCTTC. The rearrangement joins TRBV28 to TRBJ1-2; D is unresolved. V was shortened by 3 bases and J by 4 bases, with 9 bases between the two germline ends. The CDR3 covers 13 residues. Germline V gene data show CDR1 as MDHEN and CDR2 as SYDVKM.

V and J are TRBV19 and TRBJ1-1; TRBD1 matches 7 bases. V lost 4 bases, J lost 1 base, and 9 bases stayed unmatched. There are 16 residues in the CDR3. CDR1 and CDR2 from the germline V gene are LNHDA and SQIVND (reference sequence). The CDR3 loop is CASSNPLTGSNTEAFF. As DNA, the CDR3 is TGTGCCAGTAGTAATCCTCTGACAGGGTCGAACACTGAAGCTTTCTTT. The full variable domain, rest sourced from reference TRBV19 and TRBJ1-1, is DGGITQSPKYLFRKEGQNVTLSCEQNLNHDAMYWYRQDPGQGLRLIYYSQIVNDFQKGDIAEGYSVSREKKESFPLTVTSAQKNPTAFYLCASSNPLTGSNTEAFFGQGTRLTVV.